One TCR beta chain is described in this entry. This sample is drawn from a study of blood T cell repertoires in COVID-19. Whole-study context: PBMCs, B-cell-depleted T cells, or T cells were the source of the cDNA or gDNA that made up the material.

In germline, CDR1 is SGHAT, CDR2 FQNNGV. Trimming shortened V by 5 bases and J by 4 bases, and 17 bases separated the two germline ends. This CDR3 spans 15 amino acids. Generated by immunoSEQ multiplex PCR, the TCRdb table keeps only in-frame clones and is missing some. The profile covers tens of thousands of clones, with approximately 88% appearing a single time and roughly 22% taken by the ten largest. This receptor was obtained from a man in his 70s in a cohort sampled during active COVID-19. The V gene is TRBV11-2, the J gene TRBJ1-1; D might be TRBD1 (5 bases). The source material was peripheral blood. In DNA form, the CDR3 reads TGTGCCAGCAGCCCGTCGGGGGGGTACGCCACTGAAGCTTTCTTT. Amino acids: CASSPSGGYATEAFF.